This entry lists 21 T cell receptor beta chains sequenced from one sample in a study of T cells in localized non-small cell lung cancer. Measured with immunoSEQ multiplex PCR; TCRdb has only the in-frame clones, and not every one. The table shows approximately 1,600 clones, with 22% occurring only once. Sequences were derived from lung tumor tissue, sampled before any cancer treatment. Receptors were obtained from a male donor at least 60 years old with stage I lung adenocarcinoma.

V usage is TRBV30 and J usage is TRBJ1-3; D gene unclear. CDR1 is GTSNPN, CDR2 SVGIG, per germline (reference sequence). CDR3 length equals 14 residues. The V and J ends lost 2 bases and 4 bases respectively, with 12 bases between them. The CDR3 coding sequence is TGTGCCTGGAGTAGGACCACCTCGGGAAACACCATATATTTT. It specifies CAWSRTTSGNTIYF.

This clone has just a few counts. J is TRBJ2-6 and V is TRBV28; D not resolved. Trimming cost V 0 bases and J 0 bases, with 3 bases left between them. This CDR3 region has 15 residues. Germline loops: CDR1 MDHEN, CDR2 SYDVKM. Written as DNA, the CDR3 is TGTGCCAGCAGTTTATGGGGCTCTGGGGCCAACGTCCTGACTTTC. The encoded protein is CASSLWGSGANVLTF.

The chain uses TRBV5-1 and TRBJ2-6, with D possibly matching TRBD2 (5 bases). The CDR3 totals 16 residues. The V and J ends lost 0 bases and 0 bases respectively, with 7 bases between them. The germline V gene has CDR1 SGHRS and CDR2 YFSETQ. The chain's CDR3 is CASSLARDSGANVLTF. The DNA of the CDR3 is TGCGCCAGCAGCTTGGCCCGGGACTCTGGGGCCAACGTCCTGACTTTC.

Relative to its sample, this clone is medium-sized. V and J are TRBV4-1 and TRBJ2-1, with D unresolved. Between the trimmed V and J ends, which lost 7 bases and 0 bases, there was a span of 13 bases. Germline CDR1 reads MGHRA; CDR2 reads YSYEKL. The CDR3 contains 15 residues. The CDR3 reads CASTTELTSYNEQFF. In DNA, the CDR3 is TGCGCCAGCACTACAGAACTAACCTCCTACAATGAGCAGTTCTTC.

This sequence joins TRBV11-3 and TRBJ2-1; 8 bases map to TRBD2. V was pared by 1 base and J by 4 bases, with 9 bases of the junction left unmatched. This CDR3 is built from 17 residues. The V gene's germline CDR1 is SGHNT and CDR2 YENEEA. CDR3 in DNA: TGTGCCAGCAGCTTAGTAGCCTCTAGCGGGTCGTACAATGAGCAGTTCTTC. The encoded protein is CASSLVASSGSYNEQFF.

The gene calls are TRBV29-1 and TRBJ2-4; 8 nucleotides align to TRBD1. The CDR3 covers 16 residues. Per germline, CDR1 SQVTM and CDR2 ANQGSEA. Losses at the gene ends were 8 bases for V and 0 bases for J; bases not matched to a gene: 12. The CDR3, as DNA: TGCAGCCCCGACAGGGGCTACGAGGGAGCCAAAAACATTCAGTACTTC. Protein: CSPDRGYEGAKNIQYF.

This chain's CDR3 is CASSLNQQGIFQPQHF. CDR3 nucleotides: TGTGCCAGTAGTCTTAATCAGCAGGGGATATTTCAGCCCCAGCATTTT. V and J are TRBV19 and TRBJ1-5; perhaps TRBD1 as D (6 bases). Trimming pared 5 bases from V and 6 bases from J, leaving 20 bases between. Germline loops: CDR1 LNHDA, CDR2 SQIVND (reference sequence). The CDR3 loop spans 16 amino acids.

CDR3: CASSPPGATGNTIYF. The CDR3 DNA reads TGTGCCAGCTCACCACCGGGGGCTACTGGAAACACCATATATTTT. The V gene is TRBV18, the J gene TRBJ1-3, with D maybe TRBD1 (6 bases). Trimming removed 0 bases from V and 2 bases from J, with 8 bases in between. The germline gives CDR1 KGHSH, CDR2 LQKENI. There are 15 residues in the CDR3.

This clone is labeled as large (0.1 to 1%). The genes are TRBV23-1 and TRBJ2-7; D gene unclear. TRBV23-1 is identified as an open reading frame with a role that is uncertain. The CDR3 is 15 amino acids. V dropped 6 bases and J dropped 2 bases, with 17 bases sitting between them. In nucleotides, the CDR3 is TGCGCCAGCAGCCAAGATCAAAACCGGGCCTACGAGCAGTACTTC. Translated, it gives CASSQDQNRAYEQYF.

This clone came up a few times. This chain uses TRBV30 with TRBJ2-7; no firm D call. Germline V lookup: CDR1 GTSNPN, CDR2 SVGIG (reference sequence). CDR3 length: 13 residues. Trimming shortened V by 0 bases and J by 3 bases, and 9 bases separated the two germline ends. CDR3 sequence (DNA): TGTGCCTGGAGTGTACACAGTATCTACGAGCAGTACTTC. This encodes CAWSVHSIYEQYF.

The chain couples TRBV11-3 to TRBJ1-5; 11 bases agree with TRBD1. This CDR3 has 17 amino acids. J gave up 0 bases and V 1 base, and 2 bases lay outside the gene matches. Germline CDR1 reads SGHNT; CDR2 reads YENEEA. CDR3 nucleotide sequence: TGTGCCAGCAGCTTAGGGACAGGGGGCGATAGCAATCAGCCCCAGCATTTT. Its translation: CASSLGTGGDSNQPQHF.

This clone showed up just a few times. V and J are TRBV9 and TRBJ1-1; D uncertain. The germline V gene encodes CDR1 SGDLS and CDR2 YYNGEE. The V end lost 3 bases, the J end lost 7 bases, and 10 bases lay between the germline ends. CDR3 length equals 12 residues. In DNA form, the CDR3 reads TGTGCCAGCAGCGCCCCCGGCGGTGAAGCTTTCTTT. Translation gives CASSAPGGEAFF.

By sample fraction, this clone is large (0.1 to 1%). The V call is TRBV9, the J call TRBJ2-7; TRBD2 might be the D (6 bases). Germline CDR1 SGDLS, CDR2 YYNGEE. The length of the CDR3 is 14 residues. V shed 0 bases and J shed 7 bases, with 14 bases lying between them. The CDR3 nucleotides read TGTGCCAGCAGCGTAGAATGGACTACTGGGGAGCAGTACTTC. This codes for CASSVEWTTGEQYF.

The chain couples TRBV7-7 to TRBJ1-6, with 7 positions matching TRBD1. Germline assignment: CDR1 SSHAT and CDR2 FNYEAQ (reference sequence). This CDR3 is 14 amino acids long. V lost 5 bases, J lost 7 bases, and 5 bases stayed unmatched. CDR3 nucleotide sequence: TGTGCCAGCAGCATCTTACAGGGGAATTCACCCCTCCACTTT. Its protein product is CASSILQGNSPLHF.

The chain couples TRBV9 to TRBJ2-3; D ambiguous. The CDR3 has 13 residues. V was pared by 5 bases and J by 6 bases, with 13 bases between. Germline CDR1 and CDR2: SGDLS and YYNGEE. The CDR3 reads CASSVRREDTQYF. CDR3 in DNA: TGTGCCAGCAGTGTGAGGAGAGAGGATACGCAGTATTTT. Full variable domain (rest looked up from reference TRBV9 and TRBJ2-3): DSGVTQTPKHLITATGQRVTLRCSPRSGDLSVYWYQQSLDQGLQFLIQYYNGEERAKGNILERFSAQQFPDLHSELNLSSLELGDSALYFCASSVRREDTQYFGPGTRLTVL.

In its sample, this clone was seen a few times. The J gene is TRBJ2-5, the V gene TRBV9; 9 nucleotides match TRBD2. Per the germline V gene, CDR1 is SGDLS and CDR2 is YYNGEE. The ends lost 4 bases at V and 7 bases at J; junction bases unmatched: 8. The CDR3 extends over 14 amino acids. The CDR3: CASSTSGGKGTQYF. The CDR3 DNA reads TGTGCCAGCAGCACCAGCGGGGGGAAGGGGACCCAGTACTTC.

The chain employs TRBV5-1 and TRBJ1-6; 9 bases are shared with TRBD1. CDR3 size: 16 residues. V shed 0 bases, J shed 6 bases, and the junction held 4 bases outside the gene matches. Germline lookup yields CDR1 SGHRS and CDR2 YFSETQ. CDR3 in amino acids: CASSLGGTGTNSPLHF. In DNA, the CDR3 is TGCGCCAGCAGCTTGGGGGGGACAGGGACTAATTCACCCCTCCACTTT.

This clone was seen a handful of times. The V gene is TRBV5-1, the J gene TRBJ1-2; D remains ambiguous. Trimming pared 0 bases from V and 0 bases from J, leaving 6 bases between. Per the germline V gene, CDR1 is SGHRS and CDR2 is YFSETQ. This CDR3 contains 14 residues. CDR3: CASSLAEANYGYTF. In DNA, the CDR3 is TGCGCCAGCAGCTTGGCAGAGGCTAACTATGGCTACACCTTC.

The chain couples TRBV18 to TRBJ2-2; 8 nucleotides align to TRBD1. The V gene's germline CDR1 is KGHSH and CDR2 LQKENI. Trimming took 6 bases from V and 0 from J; bases not matched to a gene: 6. The CDR3 is made up of 16 amino acids. In DNA, the CDR3 is TGTGCCAGCTCGCTTCAGGGGGCCGCGAACACCGGGGAGCTGTTTTTT. It encodes CASSLQGAANTGELFF.

This clone was counted only a few times. The rearrangement links TRBV6-8 to TRBJ2-7; 10 nucleotides line up with TRBD1. Germline loops: CDR1 MNHGY, CDR2 SAAAGT. V lost 6 bases to trimming and J lost 2 bases; unmatched junction nucleotides: 4. The CDR3 sequence is 14 residues long. The CDR3: CASSPGQGAYEQYF. The CDR3 region has the DNA TGTGCCAGCAGCCCCGGACAGGGGGCCTACGAGCAGTACTTC.

V and J are TRBV6-7 and TRBJ2-2; TRBD1 might be the D (5 bases). TRBV6-7 is marked as an open reading frame, function uncertain. This CDR3 is 14 amino acids long. Trimming cost V 3 bases and J 5 bases, with 10 bases left between them. This chain's CDR3 is CASSYQGQTGELFF. The CDR3 DNA follows: TGTGCCAGCAGTTATCAGGGTCAGACCGGGGAGCTGTTTTTT.